The rows below give T cell receptor beta chains drawn from one sample of a study of blood T cell repertoires in COVID-19. Produced via immunoSEQ multiplex PCR; TCRdb's table is partial and in-frame only. The data show fewer than 500,000 clones, with more than 80% seen just once and around 1.1% held by the top ten. Specimen: PBMCs or T cells enriched from blood (not recorded which). The receptors derive from a man aged 25 to 40 who had recovered from COVID-19. The CDR3 runs from the conserved cysteine through the conserved F or W. D genes are given only for firm matches. Size is stated for part of the rows, as once, few or many counts, or as a class when the clone is expanded.

V	size	D	J	DNA	CDR3
TRBV5-1	few	.	TRBJ1-6	TGCGCCAGCAGGGCCGGGACACCAGATAATTCACCCCTCCACTTT	CASRAGTPDNSPLHF
TRBV29-1	.	.	TRBJ1-5	TGCAGCGTTGTCACAGTTCTTGGTCAGCCCCAGCATTTT	CSVVTVLGQPQHF
TRBV19	once	.	TRBJ1-2	TGTGCCAGTAGCCCCGGGGGAGTTTCCTATGGCTACACCTTC	CASSPGGVSYGYTF
TRBV25-1	.	.	TRBJ1-2	TGTGCCAGCAGTGAATTAGAGGGCTACACCTTC	CASSELEGYTF
TRBV10-3	.	TRBD1	TRBJ2-7	TGTGCCATCAGTGGGGGCGGCAGGGGGTCTTACGAGCAGTACTTC	CAISGGGRGSYEQYF
TRBV19	.	TRBD1	TRBJ2-7	TGTGCCAGTAGTATACCCGGGACAGGGGCTAACGAGCAGTACTTC	CASSIPGTGANEQYF
TRBV6-5	.	TRBD1	TRBJ2-5	TGTGCCAGCAGTTTCGGACAGGGGAGCGTAGAGACCCAGTACTTC	CASSFGQGSVETQYF
TRBV4-1	once	.	TRBJ2-5	TGCGCCAGCAGCCAAGATTGGAGGGTGGGAGAGACCCAGTACTTC	CASSQDWRVGETQYF
TRBV6-1	.	.	TRBJ1-2	TGTGCCAGCAGTGAAACCGACTACTATGGCTACACCTTC	CASSETDYYGYTF
TRBV7-9	.	.	TRBJ1-2	TGTGCCAGCAGCTTGGACCCGGCGGGCTATGGCTACACCTTC	CASSLDPAGYGYTF
TRBV6-6	few	.	TRBJ2-1	TGTGCCACCACCCTGGGCGCCTACAATGAGCAGTTCTTC	CATTLGAYNEQFF
TRBV12-3/TRBV12-4	.	.	TRBJ2-5	TGTGCCAGCAGCCAAGGACAGAAAGAGACCCAGTACTTC	CASSQGQKETQYF
TRBV11-2	.	.	TRBJ2-3	TGTGCCAGCAGCTTCAGGGGCTTTAGCACAGATACGCAGTATTTT	CASSFRGFSTDTQYF
TRBV6-5	.	TRBD1	TRBJ2-7	TGTGCCAGCAGTTACCGGGACAGGGTGAGTGAGCAGTACTTC	CASSYRDRVSEQYF